The next 10 T cell receptor beta chains were all read from a single sample in a study of blood T cell repertoires in COVID-19. Produced via immunoSEQ multiplex PCR; TCRdb's table is partial and in-frame only. This table holds 130,000 to 150,000 clones, around nine tenths found once. Input material: PBMCs or T cells enriched from blood (not recorded which). These receptors were collected from a woman aged 30 to 39 with acute COVID-19.

This chain links TRBV25-1 with TRBJ2-5; 9 positions match TRBD2. Unmatched junction bases numbered 5, after V lost 3 bases and J lost 3 bases. The CDR3 loop spans 15 amino acids. Germline CDR1 MGHDK, CDR2 SYGVNS. The CDR3 protein is CASSDRLAAKETQYF. As DNA, the CDR3 is TGTGCCAGCAGTGATCGACTAGCGGCGAAAGAGACCCAGTACTTC.

The V call is TRBV7-3, the J call TRBJ2-5, with 8 bases matching TRBD1. Germline CDR1 is SGHTA and CDR2 is FQGTGA. V gave up 1 base and J gave up 5 bases; unmatched junction bases: 12. The CDR3 has 17 residues. DNA of the CDR3: TGTGCCAGCAGCTTAAAGGGTGTAAATCAGGGGGCCGAGACCCAGTACTTC. It codes for CASSLKGVNQGAETQYF.

This clone has just one count. The chain links TRBV4-3 to TRBJ2-1, with TRBD2 as a possible D gene (6 bases). Trimming stripped 0 bases from V and 7 bases from J, with 22 bases between. The length of the CDR3 is 18 residues. Germline lookup yields CDR1 LGHNA and CDR2 YSLEER. The CDR3, as DNA: TGCGCCAGCAGCCAAGATAACCGAGCGGGTGGAAGTCGGAATGAGCAGTTCTTC. Translation gives CASSQDNRAGGSRNEQFF.

The chain carries TRBV25-1 and TRBJ2-6; D is possibly TRBD2 (6 bases). There are 16 residues in the CDR3. Trimming took off 1 base at V and 4 bases at J, with 11 bases between the two ends. Germline CDR1 is MGHDK and CDR2 is SYGVNS. The CDR3 spells CASSESGAPGANVLTF. The CDR3 coding sequence is TGTGCCAGCAGTGAATCGGGAGCCCCAGGGGCCAACGTCCTGACTTTC.

The chain uses TRBV5-1 and TRBJ2-1; TRBD2 might be the D (6 bases). Germline V gene sequence: CDR1 SGHRS, CDR2 YFSETQ. The CDR3 has 16 residues. Trimming pared 2 bases from V and 1 base from J, leaving 13 bases between. CDR3 sequence reads: CASSLGLAISYNEQFF. The CDR3 nucleotides are TGCGCCAGCAGCTTAGGCCTAGCGATTTCCTACAATGAGCAGTTCTTC. Full variable domain (rest looked up from reference TRBV5-1 and TRBJ2-1): KAGVTQTPRYLIKTRGQQVTLSCSPISGHRSVSWYQQTPGQGLQFLFEYFSETQRNKGNFPGRFSGRQFSNSRSEMNVSTLELGDSALYLCASSLGLAISYNEQFFGPGTRLTVL.

The J gene is TRBJ1-2, the V gene TRBV30, with D hard to call. V was trimmed by 8 bases and J by 4 bases, leaving 23 bases between them. CDR3 length equals 15 residues. CDR1 is GTSNPN, CDR2 SVGIG, per germline (reference sequence). CDR3 region: CAQNRRPFDPYGYTF. In DNA, the CDR3 is TGTGCCCAAAATAGGAGACCGTTCGACCCCTATGGCTACACCTTC.

V usage is TRBV4-3 and J usage is TRBJ1-6; 7 nucleotides align to TRBD1. V trimming: 4 bases; J trimming: 6 bases; junction bases outside the gene matches: 12. The germline V gene encodes CDR1 LGHNA and CDR2 YSLEER. CDR3 length equals 17 residues. The CDR3 sequence: CASSRLTGTETNSPLHF. As DNA, the CDR3 is TGCGCCAGCAGCCGACTGACCGGGACAGAAACTAATTCACCCCTCCACTTT.

The rearrangement uses TRBV29-1 and TRBJ2-7; D is perhaps TRBD1 (5 bases). Germline V lookup: CDR1 SQVTM, CDR2 ANQGSEA. The CDR3 runs 13 residues. The V end lost 6 bases, the J end lost 3 bases, and 15 bases lay between the germline ends. CDR3 DNA: TGCAGCGTAACTGACAGTTACTACTACGAGCAGTACTTC. Its protein is CSVTDSYYYEQYF.

This chain uses TRBV18 with TRBJ2-3, with 8 bases matching TRBD2. Germline V gene data show CDR1 as KGHSH and CDR2 as LQKENI. Trimming cost V 3 bases and J 2 bases; bases outside gene matches: 7. The CDR3 length is 16 residues. CDR3 coding DNA: TGTGCCAGCTCACCTGCCAGGACTAGCACCACAGATACGCAGTATTTT. Translation: CASSPARTSTTDTQYF.

The chain combines TRBV7-2 with TRBJ1-3; 7 nucleotides match TRBD1. V lost 8 bases to trimming and J lost 5 bases; unmatched junction nucleotides: 12. The CDR3 extends over 15 amino acids. Germline V CDR1 and CDR2: SGHTA, FQGNSA. For the CDR3, the DNA is TGTGCCAGCGAGGAGACTAACAGGGGCAGAAACACCATATATTTT. Its protein is CASEETNRGRNTIYF.